This TCR beta chain was recorded in a study of blood T cell repertoires in COVID-19. Turning to the study itself: Collection of acute and convalescent COVID-19 samples took place in the United States, Italy and Spain. PBMCs, B-cell-depleted T cells, or T cells were the source of the cDNA or gDNA that made up the material.

Per the study methods: For nucleated cells, counts were estimated from reference gene primer amplification. The method was immunoSEQ multiplex PCR; TCRdb's version includes in-frame clones alone and lacks a portion of them. For V, J and clone size, that table is used; D and trimming come from the DNA. Of just under 20,000 clones listed, about 85% are singletons. V lost 9 bases and J lost 7, with 18 bases in between. This CDR3 region has 13 residues. Germline values: CDR1 KGHDR, CDR2 SFDVKD. This sequence originates from a human donor with active COVID-19. The donor label of this sample is uncertain. What was sequenced was peripheral blood. V is TRBV24-1 and J is TRBJ2-7; D is undetermined. In nucleotides, the CDR3 is TGTGCCACCCCGAGACTTCCTCTACGAGAGCAGTACTTC. This sequence encodes CATPRLPLREQYF.